This T cell receptor (beta chain) stems from a study of blood T cell repertoires in COVID-19 (dated by TCRdb to the early 2020s). Regarding the complete study: Samples from collaborators originated in the United States, Italy and Spain and spanned both the acute and convalescent phases of COVID-19. Where available, HLA class I and class II types were obtained from metadata supplied by the sample provider rather than from assay-based typing. A de-identified subject ID, COVID-19 status, age in years and sex were almost always included in the sample metadata. The samples were drawn from two sources: the first 160 participants of the ongoing ImmuneRACE study, and 1,000 to 1,500 subjects contributed by 6 global collaborators. The repertoires were released in a freely available public database intended as a resource for research on the immune response to SARS-CoV-2. The prospective study material was composed of cDNA or gDNA derived from T cells, B-cell-depleted T cells, or PBMCs. Subjects who had been exposed to COVID-19, were actively infected with it, or had recovered from it provided the deeply sampled blood TCRbeta repertoires that made up the dataset.

Each collaborating institution followed its own protocols to collect whole blood in K2EDTA tubes. For TCRbeta analysis, collaborators shipped samples as frozen whole blood, isolated PBMCs, or DNA extracted from either of those sample types. Inclusive of the bounding cysteine and phenylalanine, the CDR3 is 15 residues long. Of all the DNA, just the CDR3 is kept, 45 bases in frame from base 1. CDR1 and CDR2, looked up from the germline V gene (reference sequence), are MNHNY and SVGAGI. V and J are trimmed by 6 bases and 0 bases, and the gene matches miss 2 bases of the junction. The paper as a whole reports these results and caveats: The amount of clinical and demographic metadata varied by source and participant and was provided uncurated.

TCRbeta CDR3 regions were amplified from genomic DNA by means of the immunoSEQ Assay, a bias-controlled multiplex PCR. Concerning the study's data processing: Within the assay, amplification of reference gene primers was used to estimate how many nucleated cells each sample contained. To quantify the absolute abundance of each unique TCRbeta CDR3 rearrangement, sequence reads were collapsed and filtered. For each sample, productive Simpson clonality was calculated as the square root of Simpson's diversity index across productive rearrangements. TCRdb's version of the immuneACCESS table is confined to in-frame rearrangements and falls short of the full clone set. An unresolved V gene accounts for under half of the shortfall where checked; the remainder is of unknown origin. D and trimming were read from the DNA, whereas the V and J calls and clone size are those reported in that table. Within this sample are 50,000 to 65,000 clones, with around 85% of them counted one time only. The top ten hold about 16% of the sample.

To note about this clone: No cognate antigen has been identified for it. The input lacks base qualities; no much larger clone sits a single base away.

In this chain, TRBV6-6 is recombined with TRBJ2-2; TRBD2 lines up with 9 middle nucleotides. The specimen was peripheral blood. This clonotype originated in a human donor in a cohort sampled during active COVID-19. The CDR3 protein is CASRLAGTNTGELFF. The DNA is TGTGCCAGCAGGCTAGCGGGAACGAACACCGGGGAGCTGTTTTTT.